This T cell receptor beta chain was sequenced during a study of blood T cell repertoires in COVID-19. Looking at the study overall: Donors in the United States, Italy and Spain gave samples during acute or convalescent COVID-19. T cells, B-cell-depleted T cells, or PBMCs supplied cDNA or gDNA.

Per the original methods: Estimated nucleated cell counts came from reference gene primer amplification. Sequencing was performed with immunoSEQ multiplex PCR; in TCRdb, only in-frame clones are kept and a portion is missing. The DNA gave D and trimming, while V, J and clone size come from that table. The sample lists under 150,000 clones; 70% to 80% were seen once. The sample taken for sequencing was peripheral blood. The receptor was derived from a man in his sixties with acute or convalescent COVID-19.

The CDR3 loop reads CASSFVLAGGADTQYF. For the CDR3, the DNA is TGTGCCAGCAGCTTCGTCCTAGCGGGAGGGGCAGATACGCAGTATTTT. The gene calls are TRBV5-6 and TRBJ2-3, with TRBD2 matching 12 bases. This CDR3 spans 16 amino acids. V was pared by 2 bases and J by 4 bases, with 5 bases of the junction left unmatched. The germline V gene has CDR1 SGHDT and CDR2 YYEEEE.